The clone carrying this T cell receptor beta chain was found a few times. Its antigen remains unidentified. Treatment defined: roughly nine-day PBMC culture with coronavirus spike peptide pools or control peptides (ViraFEST assay). IL-2 (around 9.8 IU/ml) and peptide pools (about 9.4 ug/ml) were added to cultures of a few million PBMCs per well. The CDR3 is 15 residues long. The germline gives CDR1 SGHTA, CDR2 FQGNSA. Between the trimmed V and J ends, which lost 1 base and 1 base, there was a span of 11 bases. This specimen belongs to a study of vaccination and CD4 T cells after COVID-19. Study-wide context: Nasal swab PCR had detected SARS-CoV-2 in convalescent patients, ten or so mild and one severe. Convalescent patients gave post-COVID blood a median about 100 days post-diagnosis, range 35 to 161.

An Oncomine TCR Beta short-read assay was used to sequence the DNA from cultured CD4+ T cells. Each CDR3 protein gets one entry after TCRdb re-called the PCR reads with MiXCR. The sample includes 7,500 or so distinct CDR3 sequences, more than 60% of them seen just once. This chain links TRBV7-2 with TRBJ2-7; D is uncertain. The starting material was cultured CD4+ T cells from blood, obtained after SARS-CoV-2 vaccination. This sequence was found in a human donor with COVID-19. The CDR3 nucleotides are TGTGCCAGCAGCTTAGATAGCAGGTATTCCTACGAGCAGTACTTC. It encodes CASSLDSRYSYEQYF.